The present T cell receptor (beta chain) was sequenced within a study of T cells in tumors after PD-1 blockade. Looking at the study overall: No patient had prior checkpoint blockade, systemic immunosuppression, or radiotherapy within 4 weeks. Daily vismodegib 150 mg continued in a subset of anti-PD-1-treated patients.

Germline CDR1 SEHNR, CDR2 FQNEAQ (reference sequence). The CDR3 is made up of 16 amino acids. V was pared by 5 bases and J by 0 bases, with 4 bases of the junction left unmatched. Whole-study results and caveats: About 41% of tumor TCR clonotypes were also found in blood.

Assay used: immunoSEQ multiplex PCR; TCRdb lists only in-frame clones, some missing. The data hold tens of thousands of clones, with roughly 80% observed a single time. Remarks on this clone: What it binds is unknown.

Sequencing used PBMCs, obtained before anti-PD-1 treatment. This receptor was taken from a human donor with basal cell carcinoma. The V call is TRBV7-9, the J call TRBJ2-1; TRBD2 agrees at 10 bases. For the CDR3, the DNA is TGTGCCAGCAGCGGTAGCGGGGGGAGCTCCTACAATGAGCAGTTCTTC. As protein: CASSGSGGSSYNEQFF. The variable domain in full, with the rest retrieved from reference TRBV7-9 and TRBJ2-1, is DTGVSQNPRHKITKRGQNVTFRCDPISEHNRLYWYRQTLGQGPEFLTYFQNEAQLEKSRLLSDRFSAERPKGSFSTLEIQRTEQGDSAMYLCASSGSGGSSYNEQFFGPGTRLTVL.